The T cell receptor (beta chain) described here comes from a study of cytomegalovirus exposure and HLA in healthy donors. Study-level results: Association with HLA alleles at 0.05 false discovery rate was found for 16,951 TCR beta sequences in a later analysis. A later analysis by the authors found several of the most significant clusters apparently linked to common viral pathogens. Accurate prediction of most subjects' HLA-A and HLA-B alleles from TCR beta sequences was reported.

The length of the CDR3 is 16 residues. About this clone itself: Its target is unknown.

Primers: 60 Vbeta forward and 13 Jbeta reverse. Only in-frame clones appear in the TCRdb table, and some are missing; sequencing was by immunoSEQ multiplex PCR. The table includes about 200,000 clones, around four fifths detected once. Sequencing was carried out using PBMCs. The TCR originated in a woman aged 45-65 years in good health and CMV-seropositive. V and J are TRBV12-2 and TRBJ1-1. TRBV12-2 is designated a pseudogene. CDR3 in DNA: TGTGCAAGTCGCTTAGGTGGGGGGAAGAGAAGCACTGAAGCTTTCTTT. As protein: CASRLGGGKRSTEAFF.